This T cell receptor (beta chain) was identified during a study of Ad26.COV2.S vaccination and SARS-CoV-2 variants (dated by TCRdb to the early 2020s). Notes on the research overall: Vaccine-arm donors were drawn from COV1001, a multicentre, randomized, double-blind, placebo-controlled phase I-IIa trial of Ad26.COV2.S in healthy adults. Ad26.COV2.S was given intramuscularly at 5x10^10 or 1x10^11 viral particles, as a single shot or as two shots 56 days apart. TCRbeta repertoire sequencing was used to assess the specificity and breadth of SARS-CoV-2-reactive T cell receptors after Ad26.COV2.S vaccination. A total of about 30 samples were included in the TCR-sequenced set, comprising about 20 Ad26.COV2.S vaccine recipients, 5 placebo recipients and 8 SARS-CoV-2 convalescent individuals. Trial participants were randomized into five groups of five: low-dose or high-dose Ad26.COV2.S given once or twice, or placebo on both occasions. Investigators did not know the trial group allocation while performing experiments and assessing outcomes.

For this chain, trimming is 0 bases at the V end and 7 bases at the J end, and the number of junction bases without a gene match is 1. Taken from cysteine to phenylalanine, the CDR3 has 14 residues. Of all the DNA, just the CDR3 is kept, 42 bases in frame from base 1. Sequences SGHRS (CDR1) and YFSETQ (CDR2) are obtained from the germline V gene. What the authors observed across the whole study: Comparing responses between vaccine doses or regimens was not something the study was powered to do. After vaccination, substantial breadth of spike-specific CD8+ and CD4+ T cell responses was reported. Ad26.COV2.S recipients had higher spike-specific TCR breadth than placebo recipients (P = 0.0014). The authors noted that the TCR breadth and depth analyses may have underestimated total T cell responses. Vaccine and placebo recipients had similar non-spike TCR breadth, a finding consistent with the vaccine containing only spike.

TCRbeta CDR3 regions were sequenced with the immunoSEQ Assay. After extraction, genomic DNA underwent amplification by bias-controlled multiplex PCR, followed by high-throughput sequencing. In the original analysis: To quantify the absolute abundance of each unique TCRbeta CDR3 region, sequences were collapsed and filtered. T cell fraction was estimated by normalizing TCRbeta template counts to usable DNA, which was measured by amplifying reference genes present in all nucleated cells. Repertoire TCRs were annotated as SARS-CoV-2-specific when V gene, CDR3 amino acid sequence and J gene were exactly matched to a known reactive TCR set. MIRA supplied the reference SARS-CoV-2 TCR set, which was filtered for enrichment in COVID-19-positive ImmuneCODE repertoires so that public or cross-reactive TCRs were removed. Using the MIRA antigens, annotated TCRs were further analysed by specific ORF or by position within an ORF. Breadth was defined as the number of annotated unique rearrangements divided by the total number of unique productive rearrangements, and depth was defined as the summed frequency of the annotated unique rearrangements. Two-sided Wilcoxon rank-sum tests were used to compare TCR breadth between groups. TCRdb limited this immuneACCESS table to in-frame rearrangements with V and J called. A share of clones is missing; checked studies link under half to unresolved V genes, and the rest is unexplained. Clone size and V and J calls were adopted from that table, with D and trimming inferred from the DNA. In this sample the table shows roughly 380,000 clones, roughly 90% of which occur a single time. Clones ranked in the top ten supply about 3.5% of the sample.

Concerning this clone: Its antigen specificity is not known. There are no base qualities to consult, and no much larger clone falls within one base.

The treatment or condition tag for this specimen amounts to: roughly 20 received Ad26.COV2.S at low or high dose, single or two shots; about five received placebo; per-sample allocation not given. Repertoires of vaccine and placebo recipients were sequenced from samples collected on day 63 after the first injection. Cohort 1b enrolled 25 adults aged 18-55 years at a single site in Boston, USA, between 29 July and 7 August 2020. As a vaccine, Ad26.COV2.S was a replication-incompetent adenovirus type 26 vector that expressed a prefusion-stabilized SARS-CoV-2 spike protein derived from the original Wuhan strain.

Specimen: peripheral blood, collected in a trial of Ad26.COV2.S vaccine versus placebo. The chain employs TRBV5-1 and TRBJ1-6; TRBD1 aligns with 7 central bases. The TCR was taken from a person between 18 and 59 years old who received the Ad26.COV2.S COVID-19 vaccine or a placebo. The DNA sequence is given as TGCGCCAGCAGCTTGGAGGGGGCGAATTCACCCCTCCACTTT. Its coded protein is CASSLEGANSPLHF. Reference TRBV5-1 and TRBJ1-6 proteins supply the regions before and after the CDR3; the full variable domain is: KAGVTQTPRYLIKTRGQQVTLSCSPISGHRSVSWYQQTPGQGLQFLFEYFSETQRNKGNFPGRFSGRQFSNSRSEMNVSTLELGDSALYLCASSLEGANSPLHFGNGTRLTVT.